These T cell receptor beta chains were read from a single sample in a study of technical replicates of blood from several donors. Measured with immunoSEQ multiplex PCR; TCRdb has only the in-frame clones, and not every one. This table holds roughly 81,000 clones, 97% found once. Sequencing input: T cells isolated from PBMCs. The receptors originated from a human donor in good health. CDR3s include the opening cysteine and the closing phenylalanine or tryptophan. A D gene is named only where the DNA matches it firmly. Rows may omit the clone size; those that give it use once, few, many or a size class.

size	D	V	J	DNA	CDR3
.	.	TRBV29-1	TRBJ2-5	TGCAGCGTCCAACAGGGCGTTCGGGGAGAGACCCAGTACTTC	CSVQQGVRGETQYF
.	.	TRBV7-9	TRBJ1-6	TGTGCCAGCAGCTCTTTCACAACTCAGGGTTATAATTCACCCCTCCACTTT	CASSSFTTQGYNSPLHF
.	TRBD1	TRBV6-4	TRBJ2-1	TGTGCCAGTAGTAGACCGGGACAGGACCCCTACAATGAGCAGTTCTTC	CASSRPGQDPYNEQFF
.	.	TRBV4-1	TRBJ2-5	TGCGCCAGCAGCCAAATCCCCCACGGGCAAGGGGGCCAAGAGACCCAGTACTTC	CASSQIPHGQGGQETQYF
.	.	TRBV9	TRBJ2-7	TGTGCCAGCAGCGCACAGGGTGGAATCTACGAGCAGTACTTC	CASSAQGGIYEQYF
.	.	TRBV5-1	TRBJ2-1	TGCGCCAGCAGGTTAGGGGATGAGCAGTTCTTC	CASRLGDEQFF
.	TRBD1	TRBV20-1	TRBJ2-1	TGCAGTGCTCCCAGGGGGAATGAGCAGTTCTTC	CSAPRGNEQFF
.	.	TRBV5-5	TRBJ1-2	TGTGCCAGCAGTCGTGGACAAGCCTATGGCTACACCTTC	CASSRGQAYGYTF
.	TRBD2	TRBV4-1	TRBJ2-3	TGCGCCAGCAGACAGCTGGGAGCGGGGGGTCACACAGATACGCAGTATTTT	CASRQLGAGGHTDTQYF
.	TRBD1	TRBV18	TRBJ2-3	TGTGCCAGCTCACCCGGGACAGTTATTACAGATACGCAGTATTTT	CASSPGTVITDTQYF
.	.	TRBV5-1	TRBJ2-3	TGCGCCAGCAGCCCCCCGGGGGGCAGCAGAGATACGCAGTATTTT	CASSPPGGSRDTQYF
.	TRBD1	TRBV27	TRBJ1-1	TGTGCCAGCAGTTTCGCAGGGGGCGGTACTGAAGCTTTCTTT	CASSFAGGGTEAFF
once	.	TRBV19	TRBJ1-1	TGTGCCAGTAGTATAGTCCTGCAGACTGAAGCTTTCTTT	CASSIVLQTEAFF
.	TRBD1	TRBV6-1	TRBJ2-7	TGTGCCAGCAGTGATGGTTTGGGACAGGCCTACGAGCAGTACTTC	CASSDGLGQAYEQYF
.	TRBD1	TRBV5-1	TRBJ1-1	TGCGCCAGCAGCTTGGTGGACAGGGCGGCGAACACTGAAGCTTTCTTT	CASSLVDRAANTEAFF
.	TRBD2	TRBV4-2	TRBJ2-1	TGTGCCAGCAGCCAAGACCCGGCTAGCGGGGGATACAATGAGCAGTTCTTC	CASSQDPASGGYNEQFF
once	.	TRBV10-2	TRBJ2-7	TGCGCCAGCAGTGTGGGACTTTCCTACGAGCAGTACTTC	CASSVGLSYEQYF
.	TRBD1	TRBV6-1	TRBJ2-7	TGTGCCAGCAGTAGCTACAGGGGCTCCTACGAGCAGTACTTC	CASSSYRGSYEQYF
.	TRBD1	TRBV7-9	TRBJ1-1	TGTGCCAGCAGCCGGACAGGCGGATCGGCGACTGAAGCTTTCTTT	CASSRTGGSATEAFF
once	.	TRBV5-4	TRBJ2-3	TGTGCCAGCAGCCACCTGACTAGCACAGATACGCAGTATTTT	CASSHLTSTDTQYF